This is a list of T cell receptor beta chains from one sample in a study of T cell repertoires in cytomegalovirus infection. For these receptors, no antigen is known. Each CDR3 protein is one row after TCRdb ran MiXCR on the reads. The sample holds about 70,000 distinct CDR3 sequences, 20% seen once. This specimen was CD8+ T cells from cultured PBMCs, taken from culture after CMV antigen stimulation. These receptors all come from a human donor in good health (CMV status not recorded). Some clones in this sample may be carry-over from other donors' samples. CDR3s include the opening cysteine and the closing phenylalanine or tryptophan. The D gene is left open where the match is weak. Size values are once, few and many counts, or a class for expanded clones, and some rows have none.

v_call,d_call,clone_size,j_call,cdr3_aa,cdr3_nt
TRBV6-2/TRBV6-3,-,few,TRBJ2-7,CASMDSPYEQYF,TGTGCCAGCATGGACAGCCCGTACGAGCAGTACTTC
TRBV7-6,-,-,TRBJ1-4,CASSLAQGPNEKLFF,TGTGCCAGCAGCTTAGCACAGGGACCTAATGAAAAACTGTTTTTT
TRBV9,TRBD1,-,TRBJ1-1,CASSERGDRDTEAFF,TGTGCCAGCAGCGAGCGGGGGGACAGGGACACTGAAGCTTTCTTT
TRBV7-2,-,few,TRBJ1-6,CASSLEGERNSPLHF,TGTGCCAGCAGCTTAGAGGGGGAGCGGAATTCACCCCTCCACTTT
TRBV6-2/TRBV6-3,TRBD2,-,TRBJ2-1,CASSDPGTTGWNEQFF,TGTGCCAGCAGTGACCCCGGGACTACCGGCTGGAATGAGCAGTTCTTC
TRBV20-1,-,-,TRBJ2-1,CSAKPQFKLRHNEQFF,TGCAGTGCTAAACCGCAGTTTAAGCTGCGGCACAATGAGCAGTTCTTC
TRBV7-6,-,-,TRBJ2-3,CASSRGTGSADTQYF,TGTGCCAGCAGCCGAGGGACGGGATCGGCAGATACGCAGTATTTT
TRBV19,-,few,TRBJ1-2,CASSFTEVPVYTF,TGTGCCAGTAGTTTCACAGAAGTTCCCGTCTACACCTTC
TRBV2,TRBD2,-,TRBJ2-1,CASVTTGGGAHNEQFF,TGTGCCAGCGTAACGACTGGCGGGGGGGCCCACAATGAGCAGTTCTTC
TRBV7-9,-,medium-sized,TRBJ1-1,CASSFLPGQNTEAFF,TGTGCCAGCAGCTTCTTACCGGGACAGAACACTGAAGCTTTCTTT
TRBV6-5,-,many,TRBJ2-1,CASSLAGSSSYNEQFF,TGTGCCAGCAGTCTCGCGGGATCGAGCTCCTACAATGAGCAGTTCTTC
TRBV6-1,-,-,TRBJ1-5,CASSDKRGFGNQPQHF,TGTGCCAGCAGTGACAAACGGGGATTCGGCAATCAGCCCCAGCATTTT
TRBV2,TRBD1,few,TRBJ1-1,CASSFLRDRDSWGGNTEAFF,TGTGCCAGCAGTTTCCTCCGGGACAGGGACAGTTGGGGAGGGAACACTGAAGCTTTCTTT
TRBV27,TRBD2,few,TRBJ2-1,CASSHMGRGASYNEQFF,TGTGCCAGCAGCCATATGGGGCGGGGGGCCTCCTACAATGAGCAGTTCTTC